These 15 T cell receptor beta chains were all obtained from the same sample, sequenced in a study of a mutant IDH1 vaccine in newly diagnosed glioma. Assay: immunoSEQ multiplex PCR; the TCRdb copy retains only in-frame clones and omits some. Found here are around 92,000 clones, about 90% of them singletons; the top ten hold 0.5% to 0.6%. Time point noted: baseline, week 1 (first vaccination visit). As to treatment: pre-vaccination baseline after standard-of-care therapy. The sample here was PBMCs, taken from a glioma patient treated with radiotherapy, temozolomide or both. These receptors originate from a woman in her 50s with glioma.

The rearrangement links TRBV7-2 to TRBJ2-6, with 8 bases matching TRBD2. Germline CDR1 is SGHTA and CDR2 is FQGNSA. The CDR3 has 17 amino acids. V was pared by 5 bases and J by 2 bases, with 8 bases of the junction left unmatched. CDR3 DNA: TGTGCCAGCAGCCCGAGGACGGGAGGGCCTGGGGCCAACGTCCTGACTTTC. It codes for CASSPRTGGPGANVLTF.

The CDR3 sequence: CASEFSGEAFF. The CDR3 DNA is TGTGCGTCAGAGTTCTCCGGGGAAGCTTTCTTT. The chain is built from TRBV28 and TRBJ1-1; D not certain. The CDR3 totals 11 residues. Germline values: CDR1 MDHEN, CDR2 SYDVKM. The full variable domain, rest sourced from reference TRBV28 and TRBJ1-1, is DVKVTQSSRYLVKRTGEKVFLECVQDMDHENMFWYRQDPGLGLRLIYFSYDVKMKEKGDIPEGYSVSREKKERFSLILESASTNQTSMYLCASEFSGEAFFGQGTRLTVV.

This sequence joins TRBV7-8 and TRBJ2-2; D might be TRBD1 (7 bases). Per germline, CDR1 SGHVS and CDR2 FQNEAQ. The length of the CDR3 is 15 residues. V shed 2 bases and J shed 4 bases, with 11 bases lying between them. CDR3 region: CASSLQGGGTGELFF. CDR3 bases: TGTGCCAGCAGCTTACAGGGGGGAGGCACCGGGGAGCTGTTTTTT. The whole variable domain, remainder taken from reference TRBV7-8 and TRBJ2-2, is GAGVSQSPRYKVAKRGQDVALRCDPISGHVSLFWYQQALGQGPEFLTYFQNEAQLDKSGLPSDRFFAERPEGSVSTLKIQRTQQEDSAVYLCASSLQGGGTGELFFGEGSRLTVL.

The V gene is TRBV9, the J gene TRBJ2-3, with D perhaps matching TRBD1 or TRBD2 (5 bases each). The CDR3 totals 15 residues. CDR1 is SGDLS, CDR2 YYNGEE, per germline. The V end lost 0 bases, the J end lost 6 bases, and 14 bases lay between the germline ends. CDR3 bases: TGTGCCAGCAGCGTAGGTGGGACGTGGGTGGATACGCAGTATTTT. It encodes CASSVGGTWVDTQYF. Combining the CDR3 with reference TRBV9 and TRBJ2-3 gives the whole variable domain DSGVTQTPKHLITATGQRVTLRCSPRSGDLSVYWYQQSLDQGLQFLIQYYNGEERAKGNILERFSAQQFPDLHSELNLSSLELGDSALYFCASSVGGTWVDTQYFGPGTRLTVL.

The V call is TRBV9, the J call TRBJ2-2; 8 nucleotides line up with TRBD1. Losses at the gene ends were 4 bases for V and 5 bases for J; bases not matched to a gene: 10. Germline V gives CDR1 SGDLS, CDR2 YYNGEE. CDR3 length: 16 amino acids. DNA of the CDR3: TGTGCCAGCAGCCCCCGTGACAGGGGCGCGACCGGGGAGCTGTTTTTT. It codes for CASSPRDRGATGELFF.

With respect to this clone: At one end the junction does not follow the germline gene, possibly because of a read error. The V call is TRBV7-7, the J call TRBJ1-5; TRBD1 might be the D (5 bases). The CDR3 is 13 amino acids. The germline CDR1 and CDR2 sequences are SSHAT and FNYEAQ (reference sequence). The CDR3 region is CASSLGGTQPQHF. In DNA, the CDR3 is TGTGCTAGCAGCTTAGGAGGGACTCAGCCCCAGCATTTT.

The rearrangement joins TRBV7-9 to TRBJ2-1; TRBD1 is a possible D gene (6 bases). Looked up from germline, CDR1 is SEHNR and CDR2 is FQNEAQ (reference sequence). V was shortened by 5 bases and J by 4 bases, with 9 bases between the two germline ends. The CDR3 has 13 amino acids. As DNA, the CDR3 is TGTGCCAGCAGCGAAGGGGGATACAATGAGCAGTTCTTC. Its protein is CASSEGGYNEQFF. The entire variable domain, with the rest obtained from reference TRBV7-9 and TRBJ2-1, is as follows: DTGVSQNPRHKITKRGQNVTFRCDPISEHNRLYWYRQTLGQGPEFLTYFQNEAQLEKSRLLSDRFSAERPKGSFSTLEIQRTEQGDSAMYLCASSEGGYNEQFFGPGTRLTVL.

The rearrangement uses TRBV27 and TRBJ2-7; D could derive from TRBD1 or TRBD2 (5 bases each). The V end lost 7 bases, the J end lost 6 bases, and 13 bases lay between the germline ends. The CDR3 is 12 residues long. Germline CDR1 and CDR2: MNHEY and SMNVEV (reference sequence). This CDR3 reads CASMGVMGEQYF. The CDR3 nucleotides are TGTGCCAGCATGGGGGTAATGGGCGAGCAGTACTTC.

The chain employs TRBV6-5 and TRBJ2-7, with 13 nucleotides matching TRBD2. The CDR3 runs 14 residues. Trimming at V came to 6 bases and at J to 6 bases, leaving 5 bases not matched to a gene. CDR1 and CDR2 (germline): MNHEY, SVGAGI. This CDR3 reads CASSRGLAGAEQYF. The CDR3 DNA follows: TGTGCCAGCAGCCGAGGACTAGCGGGAGCCGAGCAGTACTTC.

This clone showed up just once. The chain combines TRBV6-5 with TRBJ1-4; 7 nucleotides line up with TRBD1. V shed 0 bases, J shed 7 bases, and the junction held 5 bases outside the gene matches. This CDR3 is built from 15 residues. The V gene's germline CDR1 is MNHEY and CDR2 SVGAGI. Here the CDR3 reads CASSYSRQGGEKLFF. CDR3 nucleotides: TGTGCCAGCAGTTACTCGAGACAGGGTGGTGAAAAACTGTTTTTT.

This clone has just one count. J is TRBJ2-7 and V is TRBV19; D uncertain. The germline V gene has CDR1 LNHDA and CDR2 SQIVND (reference sequence). The ends were cut back, 6 bases at V and 6 bases at J, with 18 bases in the middle. This CDR3 has 14 residues. CDR3 sequence reads: CASSPATPSTEQYF. For the CDR3, the DNA is TGTGCCAGTAGCCCAGCAACGCCGTCCACCGAGCAGTACTTC.

The chain joins TRBV28 to TRBJ2-7, with D uncertain. V was pared by 3 bases and J by 2 bases, with 11 bases between. The CDR3 is 14 residues long. Germline CDR1 is MDHEN and CDR2 is SYDVKM. CDR3 nucleotides: TGTGCCAGCAGTTTCGGCCTTCTAGCCTACGAGCAGTACTTC. This codes for CASSFGLLAYEQYF.

This sequence joins TRBV5-5 and TRBJ2-7; D may correspond to TRBD1 or TRBD2 (6 bases each). The CDR3 has 15 amino acids. CDR1 SGHKS and CDR2 YYEKEE come from the germline V gene (reference sequence). V dropped 6 bases and J dropped 0 bases, with 16 bases sitting between them. The chain's CDR3 is CASKRGAASSYEQYF. The CDR3 coding sequence is TGTGCCAGCAAGAGGGGGGCCGCGAGCTCCTACGAGCAGTACTTC.

The J gene is TRBJ2-2, the V gene TRBV5-1, with a tentative D call TRBD2 (6 bases). The CDR3 totals 16 residues. Germline lookup yields CDR1 SGHRS and CDR2 YFSETQ. The V end was cut by 0 bases, the J end by 3 bases, with 12 bases between. Here the CDR3 reads CASSLEAGMDTGELFF. CDR3 nucleotide sequence: TGCGCCAGCAGCTTGGAGGCGGGGATGGACACCGGGGAGCTGTTTTTT. Variable domain in full (rest from reference TRBV5-1 and TRBJ2-2): KAGVTQTPRYLIKTRGQQVTLSCSPISGHRSVSWYQQTPGQGLQFLFEYFSETQRNKGNFPGRFSGRQFSNSRSEMNVSTLELGDSALYLCASSLEAGMDTGELFFGEGSRLTVL.

V and J are TRBV5-1 and TRBJ1-4; no clear D. V was pared by 4 bases and J by 0 bases, with 16 bases between. Germline lookup yields CDR1 SGHRS and CDR2 YFSETQ. This CDR3 has 17 residues. CDR3 protein: CASSLPSPGATNEKLFF. The CDR3 DNA follows: TGCGCCAGCAGCCTCCCAAGCCCGGGAGCAACTAATGAAAAACTGTTTTTT.